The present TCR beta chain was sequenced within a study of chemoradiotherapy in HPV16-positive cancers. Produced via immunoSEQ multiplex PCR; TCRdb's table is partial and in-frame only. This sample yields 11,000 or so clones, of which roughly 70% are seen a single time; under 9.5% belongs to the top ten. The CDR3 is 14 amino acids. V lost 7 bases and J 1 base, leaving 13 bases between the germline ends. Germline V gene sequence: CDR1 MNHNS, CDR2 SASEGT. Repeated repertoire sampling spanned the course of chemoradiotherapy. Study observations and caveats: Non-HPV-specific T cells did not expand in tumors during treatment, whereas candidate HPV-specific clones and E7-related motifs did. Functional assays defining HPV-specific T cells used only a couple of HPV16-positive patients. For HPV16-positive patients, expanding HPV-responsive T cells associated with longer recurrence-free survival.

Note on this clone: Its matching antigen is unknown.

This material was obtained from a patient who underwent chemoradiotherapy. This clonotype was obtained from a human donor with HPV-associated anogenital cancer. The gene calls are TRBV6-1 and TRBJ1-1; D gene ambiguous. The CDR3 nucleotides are TGTGCCAGCAACCCCTTGCATCAGAACACTGAAGCTTTCTTT. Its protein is CASNPLHQNTEAFF.